Below are 21 T cell receptor beta chains sequenced from a single sample in a study of OX40 agonist ivuxolimab in advanced cancers. TCRdb keeps only in-frame clones here, not all; method: immunoSEQ multiplex PCR. The repertoire holds about 96,000 clones, with about 90% as singletons. The specimen comprised CD4+ or CD8+ T cells sorted from blood, sampled in a trial of the OX40 agonist ivuxolimab. These receptors all stem from an adult with an advanced solid tumor such as melanoma, head and neck, liver or kidney cancer.

The rearrangement joins TRBV11-2 to TRBJ2-7; D call uncertain. V was trimmed by 4 bases and J by 9 bases, leaving 19 bases between them. The CDR3 is 14 residues long. Germline CDR1 is SGHAT and CDR2 is FQNNGV. The CDR3 loop is CASSSTPVSLGQYF. In nucleotides, the CDR3 is TGTGCCAGCAGCTCGACACCTGTAAGTCTAGGGCAGTACTTC.

The rearrangement joins TRBV7-3 to TRBJ2-1; 11 bases align to TRBD2. CDR3 length: 15 amino acids. Germline assignment: CDR1 SGHTA and CDR2 FQGTGA. V shed 3 bases and J 5 bases; nucleotides not matched to a gene: 3. The CDR3 reads CASSFPGLADNEQFF. The CDR3 DNA follows: TGTGCCAGCAGCTTTCCGGGACTAGCGGACAATGAGCAGTTCTTC.

The chain is built from TRBV30 and TRBJ1-2; no clear D. Looked up from germline, CDR1 is GTSNPN and CDR2 is SVGIG (reference sequence). Between the trimmed V and J ends, which lost 3 bases and 1 base, there was a span of 9 bases. This CDR3 is 13 amino acids long. Here the CDR3 DNA reads TGTGCCTGGAGGAGGCCCGTTAACTATGGCTACACCTTC. It translates to CAWRRPVNYGYTF.

V and J are TRBV6-5 and TRBJ1-3, with D uncertain. This CDR3 is built from 14 residues. Trimming stripped 6 bases from V and 3 bases from J, with 12 bases between. Germline CDR1 reads MNHEY; CDR2 reads SVGAGI. Here the CDR3 DNA reads TGTGCCAGCAGCTCGGCGCTGGGTGGAAACACCATATATTTT. Translated: CASSSALGGNTIYF.

This chain uses TRBV19 with TRBJ1-1; 8 positions agree with TRBD1. V gave up 7 bases and J gave up 7 bases; unmatched junction bases: 8. There are 13 residues in the CDR3. The V gene's germline CDR1 is LNHDA and CDR2 SQIVND (reference sequence). Here the CDR3 DNA reads TGTGCCAGTACCTCAACAGGGGGTCGTGAAGCTTTCTTT. Translating it yields CASTSTGGREAFF.

This CDR3 reads CASSFQGASDTQYF. The CDR3 bases are TGTGCCAGCAGCTTCCAGGGGGCAAGTGATACGCAGTATTTT. V usage is TRBV7-2 and J usage is TRBJ2-3; 8 positions match TRBD1. From germline, CDR1 is SGHTA and CDR2 FQGNSA. This CDR3 is built from 14 residues. V trimming: 3 bases; J trimming: 6 bases; junction bases outside the gene matches: 5.

CDR3 loop: CASSLVGQLNRGNTIYF. The CDR3 DNA reads TGTGCCAGCAGCTTAGTAGGACAGCTAAATCGTGGAAACACCATATATTTT. This sequence joins TRBV7-6 and TRBJ1-3, with a weak D call TRBD1 (6 bases). In germline, CDR1 is SGHVS, CDR2 FNYEAQ. The CDR3 is 17 residues long. V gave up 1 base and J gave up 3 bases, with 16 bases separating them. The whole variable domain, remainder taken from reference TRBV7-6 and TRBJ1-3, is GAGVSQSPRYKVTKRGQDVALRCDPISGHVSLYWYRQALGQGPEFLTYFNYEAQQDKSGLPNDRFSAERPEGSISTLTIQRTEQRDSAMYRCASSLVGQLNRGNTIYFGEGSWLTVV.

This clone came up once. The chain couples TRBV30 to TRBJ2-7; 9 bases are shared with TRBD1. V trimming: 7 bases; J trimming: 7 bases; junction bases outside the gene matches: 11. This CDR3 contains 13 residues. From germline, CDR1 is GTSNPN and CDR2 SVGIG (reference sequence). The CDR3 DNA reads as TGTGCCTCAGACAGGACAGGGGTTAGGGAGCAGTACTTC. Its protein product is CASDRTGVREQYF.

This clone was detected only once. The chain carries TRBV2 and TRBJ2-7; the D is unclear. CDR1 is SNHLY and CDR2 is FYNNEI in the germline V gene. This CDR3 is built from 10 residues. V lost 5 bases and J 4 bases, leaving 3 bases between the germline ends. In DNA, the CDR3 is TGTGCCAGCAGTCTTTACGAGCAGTACTTC. Translating gives CASSLYEQYF.

V usage is TRBV5-1 and J usage is TRBJ2-1, with 7 bases fitting TRBD1. Germline loops: CDR1 SGHRS, CDR2 YFSETQ. This CDR3 is 15 amino acids long. V lost 1 base and J lost 2; bases outside the gene matches: 3. CDR3 nucleotide sequence: TGCGCCAGCAGCTTGAGACAGGGCGCCTACAATGAGCAGTTCTTC. The encoded protein is CASSLRQGAYNEQFF.

V usage is TRBV19 and J usage is TRBJ2-7; 7 nucleotides line up with TRBD2. Trimming cost V 6 bases and J 2 bases; bases outside gene matches: 4. This CDR3 region has 13 residues. The germline gives CDR1 LNHDA, CDR2 SQIVND (reference sequence). CDR3 loop: CASSQRGTYEQYF. The CDR3 bases are TGTGCCAGTAGCCAGCGGGGAACCTACGAGCAGTACTTC. The complete variable domain, with remaining parts taken from reference TRBV19 and TRBJ2-7, reads DGGITQSPKYLFRKEGQNVTLSCEQNLNHDAMYWYRQDPGQGLRLIYYSQIVNDFQKGDIAEGYSVSREKKESFPLTVTSAQKNPTAFYLCASSQRGTYEQYFGPGTRLTVT.

This clone was detected only once. The CDR3 reads CAWSLTGASYNEQFF. The CDR3 DNA reads TGTGCCTGGAGTTTGACAGGGGCTTCCTACAATGAGCAGTTCTTC. The chain combines TRBV30 with TRBJ2-1; 8 positions match TRBD1. Germline CDR1 is GTSNPN and CDR2 is SVGIG (reference sequence). The junction had 4 bases not matched to a gene; V was cut back by 2 bases and J by 1 base. This CDR3 has 15 amino acids.

The chain couples TRBV14 to TRBJ2-7; 7 bases are a match to TRBD1. Germline CDR1 is SGHDN and CDR2 is FVKESK. V was clipped by 4 bases and J by 0 bases; unmatched bases: 6. The length of the CDR3 is 15 residues. The CDR3 DNA is TGTGCCAGCAGCCCCATAGGGGGCAGCTCCTACGAGCAGTACTTC. Protein sequence: CASSPIGGSSYEQYF.

In this sample, this clone turned up once. The rearrangement links TRBV15 to TRBJ1-6; 7 bases are a match to TRBD1. V lost 0 bases to trimming and J lost 5 bases; unmatched junction nucleotides: 4. Germline loops: CDR1 LNHNV, CDR2 YYDKDF (reference sequence). The CDR3 runs 16 residues. The CDR3, as DNA: TGTGCCACCAGCAGAGATAGGGACAGTAATAATTCACCCCTCCACTTT. Protein sequence: CATSRDRDSNNSPLHF.

In nucleotides, the CDR3 is TGCGCCAGCAGCCAAGATGACAGGGGCCGGACTGAAGCTTTCTTT. Translation: CASSQDDRGRTEAFF. V gene TRBV4-3 combines with J gene TRBJ1-1, with 8 bases matching TRBD1. CDR1 and CDR2 from the germline V gene are LGHNA and YSLEER. This CDR3 has 15 amino acids. Germline trimming cut 0 bases from V and 5 bases from J; bases unmatched to any gene: 5.

CDR3 nucleotide sequence: TGTGCCAGCACCCCGGACCCCGGGAGGAGCACTGAAGCTTTCTTT. It is translated as CASTPDPGRSTEAFF. The chain carries TRBV28 and TRBJ1-1; no definite D call. The V and J ends lost 7 bases and 4 bases respectively, with 19 bases between them. The CDR3 sequence is 15 residues long. Germline V gene lookup returns CDR1 MDHEN and CDR2 SYDVKM. The full variable domain, completed using reference TRBV28 and TRBJ1-1, is DVKVTQSSRYLVKRTGEKVFLECVQDMDHENMFWYRQDPGLGLRLIYFSYDVKMKEKGDIPEGYSVSREKKERFSLILESASTNQTSMYLCASTPDPGRSTEAFFGQGTRLTVV.

The J gene is TRBJ1-4, the V gene TRBV6-1; 7 bases line up with TRBD1. This CDR3 has 13 residues. Germline loops: CDR1 MNHNS, CDR2 SASEGT. V shed 9 bases, J shed 4 bases, and the junction held 5 bases outside the gene matches. DNA for the CDR3: TGTGCCAGTCGGACAGGATTTAATGAAAAACTGTTTTTT. Amino acid sequence: CASRTGFNEKLFF.

The chain has TRBV6-5 and TRBJ1-5; D is possibly TRBD1 (5 bases). In germline, CDR1 is MNHEY, CDR2 SVGAGI. V lost 7 bases and J lost 4, with 11 bases in between. This CDR3 region has 13 residues. CDR3 sequence (DNA): TGTGCCAGCAAAGGACAACTTAATCAGCCCCAGCATTTT. This sequence encodes CASKGQLNQPQHF.

V gene TRBV5-1 combines with J gene TRBJ2-7, with 11 bases lining up with TRBD2. Germline lookup yields CDR1 SGHRS and CDR2 YFSETQ. The CDR3 runs 15 residues. Trimming removed 8 bases from V and 2 bases from J; junction bases left unmatched: 9. CDR3 nucleotides: TGCGCCAGGGGTTGGAAGACTAGCGGGACCTACGAGCAGTACTTC. Its protein product is CARGWKTSGTYEQYF.

The chain is built from TRBV19 and TRBJ1-2; D possibly corresponds to TRBD1 (5 bases). The germline gives CDR1 LNHDA, CDR2 SQIVND (reference sequence). The CDR3 runs 13 residues. Deletions cut 3 bases from V and 8 bases from J, with 13 bases between. The chain's CDR3 is CASSINRLGGYTF. In nucleotides, the CDR3 is TGTGCCAGTAGTATCAACAGGCTGGGGGGCTACACCTTC.

The chain combines TRBV5-1 with TRBJ1-2, with D possibly TRBD1 on 6 matching bases. Germline CDR1 is SGHRS and CDR2 is YFSETQ. The CDR3 covers 14 residues. Trimming took 0 bases from V and 6 from J, leaving 12 bases between them. This chain's CDR3 is CASSLDRAMDGYTF. The DNA of the CDR3 is TGCGCCAGCAGCTTGGACAGGGCAATGGATGGCTACACCTTC. Full variable domain (rest looked up from reference TRBV5-1 and TRBJ1-2): KAGVTQTPRYLIKTRGQQVTLSCSPISGHRSVSWYQQTPGQGLQFLFEYFSETQRNKGNFPGRFSGRQFSNSRSEMNVSTLELGDSALYLCASSLDRAMDGYTFGSGTRLTVV.